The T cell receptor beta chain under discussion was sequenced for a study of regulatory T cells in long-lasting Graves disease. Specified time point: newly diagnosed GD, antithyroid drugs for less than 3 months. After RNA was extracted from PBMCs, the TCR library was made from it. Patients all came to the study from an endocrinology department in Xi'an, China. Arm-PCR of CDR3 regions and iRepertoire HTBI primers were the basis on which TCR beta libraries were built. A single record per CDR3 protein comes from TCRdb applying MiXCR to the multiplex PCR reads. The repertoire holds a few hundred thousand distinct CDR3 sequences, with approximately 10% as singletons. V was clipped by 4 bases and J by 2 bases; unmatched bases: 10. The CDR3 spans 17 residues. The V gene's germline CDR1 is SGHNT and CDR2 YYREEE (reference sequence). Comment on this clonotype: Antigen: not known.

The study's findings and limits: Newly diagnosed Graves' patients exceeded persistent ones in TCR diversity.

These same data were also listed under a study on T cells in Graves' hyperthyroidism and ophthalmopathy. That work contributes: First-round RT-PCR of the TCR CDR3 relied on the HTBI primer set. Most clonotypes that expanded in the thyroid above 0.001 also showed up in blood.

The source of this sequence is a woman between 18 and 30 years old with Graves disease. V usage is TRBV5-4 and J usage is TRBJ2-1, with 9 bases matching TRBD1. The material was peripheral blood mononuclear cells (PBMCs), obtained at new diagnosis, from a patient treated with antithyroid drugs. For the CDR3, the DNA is TGTGCCAGCAGCCCCTCCCACAGGGGGCTTGCCTACAATGAGCAGTTCTTC. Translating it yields CASSPSHRGLAYNEQFF. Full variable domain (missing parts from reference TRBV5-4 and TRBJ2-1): ETGVTQSPTHLIKTRGQQVTLRCSSQSGHNTVSWYQQALGQGPQFIFQYYREEENGRGNFPPRFSGLQFPNYSSELNVNALELDDSALYLCASSPSHRGLAYNEQFFGPGTRLTVL.